The clone carrying this T cell receptor (beta chain) was observed many times. The antigen is undetermined. V gave up 1 base and J gave up 2 bases, with 11 bases separating them. Germline V lookup: CDR1 DFQATT, CDR2 SNEGSKA (reference sequence). CDR3 length: 14 residues. The data were obtained in a study of neurological immune-mediated disorders. General study findings and limits: No expanded-clone CDR3 amino acid sequence recurred across subjects, suggesting private TCR-beta repertoires.

Time point given: longitudinal time-point 1 (baseline). A blood bank in Maryland, USA, provided the volunteers who served as healthy controls. The cDNA came from 5'RACE, which used 10-nucleotide random UMIs. Every sequencing run generated in excess of 180 million TCR-beta sequences. These sequences covered 15-18 subjects. TCRdb re-called the 5' RACE reads with MiXCR, one entry per CDR3 protein. The sample has more than 70,000 distinct CDR3 sequences; roughly a tenth are singletons. Material for sequencing was PBMCs. V and J are TRBV20-1 and TRBJ1-2; D uncertain. This clonotype was obtained from a man aged 25-40 years in good health. CDR3 amino acids: CSARAGIQNYGYTF. The CDR3 coding sequence is TGCAGTGCTAGAGCCGGGATCCAAAACTATGGCTACACCTTC.